These T cell receptor beta chains were read from a single sample in a study of radiotherapy plus CTLA-4 blockade in lung cancer. Produced via immunoSEQ multiplex PCR; TCRdb's table is partial and in-frame only. The sample records some 51,000 clones, around 79% being singletons. The sequencing here drew on peripheral blood, taken from a patient treated with radiotherapy plus ipilimumab. These receptors all stem from a human donor with non-small cell lung cancer who had a complete response to radiotherapy plus ipilimumab. Each CDR3 is given with its conserved first and last residue. The D gene is left open where the match is weak. The size of a clone is reported for some rows only, either as once, few or many, or as a class for expanded clones.

V gene,clone size,J gene,D gene,CDR3 DNA,CDR3 protein
TRBV5-8,.,TRBJ1-5,TRBD1,TGTGCCAGCAGATCACCTCGATACAGGGGAGATCAGCCCCAGCATTTT,CASRSPRYRGDQPQHF
TRBV7-9,.,TRBJ2-2,.,TGTGCCAGCAGCTCAGTCATCGGGGGGCCTCGGTACACCGGGGAGCTGTTTTTT,CASSSVIGGPRYTGELFF
TRBV6-1,once,TRBJ1-2,.,TGTGCCAGCAGTGGTACCGGGACTGCAAATTTGGTCTATGGCTACACCTTC,CASSGTGTANLVYGYTF
TRBV30,.,TRBJ1-1,TRBD1,TGTGCCTGGAGCTCAACTCGGACAGGGACGAACACTGAAGCTTTCTTT,CAWSSTRTGTNTEAFF
TRBV29-1,once,TRBJ2-3,TRBD2,TGCAGCGTGCTCACGGGACGGGGGGGAGATACGCAGTATTTT,CSVLTGRGGDTQYF
TRBV18,.,TRBJ2-5,.,TGTGCCAGCCAAGAGAAGCTTGCCGGGGGACTTCAAGAGACCCAGTACTTC,CASQEKLAGGLQETQYF
TRBV5-8,.,TRBJ2-2,.,TGTGCCAGCAGCTTGGATCTCTCCGGGGAGCTGTTTTTT,CASSLDLSGELFF
TRBV5-1,.,TRBJ2-7,TRBD2,TGCGCCAGCAGCCCGGGGACTAGCGGGGCCCAAAGGGAGCAGTACTTC,CASSPGTSGAQREQYF
TRBV2,.,TRBJ2-1,TRBD1,TGTGCCAGCAGGGAGGGACAGGGGGTCCACAATGAGCAGTTCTTC,CASREGQGVHNEQFF
TRBV7-9,.,TRBJ2-1,TRBD1,TGTGCCAGCAGCCTCAGGGGGAACAGATACAATGAGCAGTTCTTC,CASSLRGNRYNEQFF
TRBV9,.,TRBJ2-2,TRBD2,TGTGCCAGCAGCGGGACTAGCGGGAGCCCTGGAGGGGAGCTGTTTTTT,CASSGTSGSPGGELFF
TRBV6-5,.,TRBJ1-5,.,TGTGCCAGTGCTACAGGGTGGGATCAGCCCCAGCATTTT,CASATGWDQPQHF
TRBV7-9,once,TRBJ2-1,TRBD2,TGTGCCAGCAGACCTAGCGGGGCAGGGTACAATGAGCAGTTCTTC,CASRPSGAGYNEQFF
TRBV6-1,.,TRBJ2-7,.,TGTGCCAGCAGTGAACAGGGTTTCCACGAGCAGTACTTC,CASSEQGFHEQYF
TRBV6-1,.,TRBJ2-7,.,TGTGCCAGCAGTGTGACAGGAACCGAGCAGTACTTC,CASSVTGTEQYF
TRBV7-2,.,TRBJ1-4,TRBD1,TGTGCCAGCAGCACGAGACAGGGGGGCCTTGAAAAACTGTTTTTT,CASSTRQGGLEKLFF
TRBV6-5,.,TRBJ2-5,TRBD2,TGTGCCAGCAGTTACTCGGGAGGGACCTTACGGGAGCAGTACTTC,CASSYSGGTLREQYF
TRBV6-5,.,TRBJ2-7,.,TGTGCCAGCGGGTCGGCGGCTGGCGAGCAGTACTTC,CASGSAAGEQYF
TRBV4-1,.,TRBJ2-4,TRBD2,TGCGCCAGCAGCCAAGATTACGGTAGCGGGAACAAAAACATTCAGTACTTC,CASSQDYGSGNKNIQYF
TRBV27,.,TRBJ1-6,.,TGTGCCAGCTCGGACCTATCAGGGCATAATTCACCCCTCCACTTT,CASSDLSGHNSPLHF
TRBV6-5,.,TRBJ2-4,TRBD2,TGTGCCAGCAGTACCTTCGCGGGGGACAAAAACATTCAGTACTTC,CASSTFAGDKNIQYF
TRBV11-2,.,TRBJ1-1,.,TGTGCCAGCAGCTTTCGACAGAAGAACACTGAAGCTTTCTTT,CASSFRQKNTEAFF
TRBV28,.,TRBJ1-5,.,TGTGCCAGCAGTTTAGGCGGGGCTAGCAATCAGCCCCAGCATTTT,CASSLGGASNQPQHF
TRBV10-3,once,TRBJ2-1,.,TGTGCCATCAGCCAAGCGGGACAGGCCTACAATGAGCAGTTCTTC,CAISQAGQAYNEQFF
TRBV6-1,.,TRBJ2-5,TRBD1,TGTGCCAGCAGTGAAGCTCCGGGACAGCCAGGGGAGACCCAGTACTTC,CASSEAPGQPGETQYF
TRBV6-1,.,TRBJ1-1,.,TGTGCCAGCACCACCAAGACAGGGAACACTGAAGCTTTCTTT,CASTTKTGNTEAFF
TRBV11-3,once,TRBJ1-1,TRBD1,TGTGCCAGCAGCCCGGACAGGGGGAACACTGAAGCTTTCTTT,CASSPDRGNTEAFF
TRBV7-2,.,TRBJ2-7,TRBD1,TGTGCCAGCAGCGTACAGGGGTACGGCGAGCAGTACTTC,CASSVQGYGEQYF
TRBV13,once,TRBJ2-7,TRBD1,TGTGCCAGCAGCTCCGGGACAGGCTCCTACGAGCAGTACTTC,CASSSGTGSYEQYF
TRBV25-1,.,TRBJ1-4,.,TGTGCCAGCAGTGAATTGGAGTCCGTTGCTGAAAAACTGTTTTTT,CASSELESVAEKLFF
TRBV5-1,.,TRBJ2-5,TRBD2,TGCGCCAGCAGCTTGGGAAGTAGCGGGGCCAAAGAGACCCAGTACTTC,CASSLGSSGAKETQYF
TRBV7-9,.,TRBJ1-2,TRBD1,TGTGCCAGCAGCTTAGGACAGGGTAACTATGGCTACACCTTC,CASSLGQGNYGYTF
TRBV7-2,once,TRBJ2-2,.,TGTGCCAGCAGCTTATGGGTCGGGAGAATAGGCGGGGAGCTGTTTTTT,CASSLWVGRIGGELFF
TRBV6-1,.,TRBJ1-5,TRBD1,TGTGCCAGCAGAGACAGGGTTGGGAGCAATCAGCCCCAGCATTTT,CASRDRVGSNQPQHF
TRBV7-2,.,TRBJ1-1,.,TGTGCCAGCAGCTTCGGGGGGAACACTGAAGCTTTCTTT,CASSFGGNTEAFF
TRBV19,few,TRBJ1-4,.,TGTGCCAGTAGTATATCCAGGGGTGCAACTAATGAAAAACTGTTTTTT,CASSISRGATNEKLFF
TRBV4-3,once,TRBJ2-3,.,TGCGCCAGCAGCCATACAAGCGACGATACGCAGTATTTT,CASSHTSDDTQYF
TRBV19,.,TRBJ2-2,TRBD1,TGTGCCAGTAAGCGGACAGGGACGAACACCGGGGAGCTGTTTTTT,CASKRTGTNTGELFF
TRBV6-5,.,TRBJ1-1,TRBD1,TGTGCCAGCAGTTACTTGGACAGGGTGAACACTGAAGCTTTCTTT,CASSYLDRVNTEAFF
TRBV7-2,.,TRBJ2-5,TRBD2,TGTGCCAGCAGCTCCCCACTAGCGGGAGTAGAGACCCAGTACTTC,CASSSPLAGVETQYF
TRBV29-1,.,TRBJ1-3,.,TGCAGCGCCCAGACAGGCTCTGTTGGAAACACCATATATTTT,CSAQTGSVGNTIYF
TRBV27,.,TRBJ2-1,TRBD1,TGTGCCAGCAGCCCACGCCGGGACAGTACCTACAATGAGCAGTTCTTC,CASSPRRDSTYNEQFF
TRBV7-2,.,TRBJ2-2,.,TGTGCCAGCAGCTTTGACAGAACGAACACCGGGGAGCTGTTTTTT,CASSFDRTNTGELFF
TRBV28,.,TRBJ1-2,TRBD1,TGTGCCAGCAGTTTTGGAGACAGGGGGTTGGGTGGCTACACCTTC,CASSFGDRGLGGYTF
TRBV19,few,TRBJ1-5,.,TGTGCCAGTAGCAGGGGTGGGAGAAGCTCAAATCAGCCCCAGCATTTT,CASSRGGRSSNQPQHF
TRBV2,.,TRBJ1-6,TRBD1,TGTGCCAGCAGTGGCAATAGGGACAGTCGAATCCACTTT,CASSGNRDSRIHF
TRBV15,.,TRBJ1-1,.,TGTGCCACCAGCAGAGCAGGGTATGGCACTGAAGCTTTCTTT,CATSRAGYGTEAFF